Below are 24 T cell receptor beta chains sequenced from a single sample in a study of immune evolution from preneoplasia to lung adenocarcinoma. Data came from immunoSEQ multiplex PCR; TCRdb stores just in-frame clones and leaves some out. The sample lists around 41,000 clones, roughly 80% occurring once. The sequencing input was FFPE invasive lung adenocarcinoma tissue. The receptors were sampled from a person between 55 and 69 years old with lung adenocarcinoma.

The gene calls are TRBV7-2 and TRBJ1-1, with TRBD1 matching 8 bases. J gave up 7 bases and V 4 bases, and 8 bases lay outside the gene matches. CDR3 length: 14 amino acids. Germline CDR1 reads SGHTA; CDR2 reads FQGNSA. The CDR3 bases are TGTGCCAGCAGCTCCGGACAGGGTCACATTGAAGCTTTCTTT. Translating gives CASSSGQGHIEAFF.

The chain links TRBV7-9 to TRBJ2-7; either TRBD1 or TRBD2 may supply D (5 bases each). Trimming removed 5 bases at V and 12 bases at J, with 17 bases between. The CDR3 runs to 12 residues. CDR1 is SEHNR, CDR2 FQNEAQ, per germline (reference sequence). The CDR3 is CASSRDVSTRYF. Written as DNA, the CDR3 is TGTGCCAGCAGCCGGGACGTCTCTACTCGGTACTTC. Drawing the rest from reference TRBV7-9 and TRBJ2-7, the complete variable domain is DTGVSQNPRHKITKRGQNVTFRCDPISEHNRLYWYRQTLGQGPEFLTYFQNEAQLEKSRLLSDRFSAERPKGSFSTLEIQRTEQGDSAMYLCASSRDVSTRYFGPGTRLTVT.

The rearrangement uses TRBV28 and TRBJ2-3; 11 nucleotides match TRBD2. J lost 4 bases, V lost 4 bases, and 10 bases had no gene match. In germline, CDR1 is MDHEN, CDR2 SYDVKM. The CDR3 is 17 residues long. CDR3 amino acids: CASSSTLAGGPPDTQYF. CDR3 sequence (DNA): TGTGCCAGCAGTTCAACCTTAGCGGGAGGGCCTCCAGATACGCAGTATTTT.

V gene TRBV27 combines with J gene TRBJ2-7; TRBD2 matches 14 bases. Germline V gene data show CDR1 as MNHEY and CDR2 as SMNVEV (reference sequence). The V and J ends lost 10 bases and 7 bases, in that order; junction bases with no gene match: 6. The CDR3 extends over 13 amino acids. The CDR3 DNA is TGTGCCACCGGGACTAGCGGGAGTGGAGAGCAGTACTTC. Translating it yields CATGTSGSGEQYF.

This chain uses TRBV28 with TRBJ2-7, with 8 bases matching TRBD2. Germline CDR1 MDHEN, CDR2 SYDVKM. This CDR3 region has 13 residues. J gave up 4 bases and V 5 bases, and 4 bases lay outside the gene matches. The CDR3 bases are TGTGCCAGCAGTCGTAGCGGGGTATACGAGCAGTACTTC. Protein product: CASSRSGVYEQYF.

This clone appeared a few times. V is TRBV11-2 and J is TRBJ2-7; 8 positions agree with TRBD2. V gave up 0 bases and J gave up 5 bases; unmatched junction bases: 6. CDR3 size: 15 residues. Germline CDR1 is SGHAT and CDR2 is FQNNGV. The CDR3 loop reads CASSLEAGVLDEQYF. CDR3 bases: TGTGCCAGCAGCTTAGAAGCGGGAGTTTTGGACGAGCAGTACTTC.

The rearrangement links TRBV7-9 to TRBJ2-7; D gene unclear. Germline CDR1 SEHNR, CDR2 FQNEAQ (reference sequence). V was shortened by 5 bases and J by 5 bases, with 13 bases between the two germline ends. The CDR3 consists of 13 residues. The CDR3 coding sequence is TGTGCCAGCAGCCCCCCCGGTGGGAACGAGCAGTACTTC. It is translated as CASSPPGGNEQYF. The complete variable domain, with remaining parts taken from reference TRBV7-9 and TRBJ2-7, reads DTGVSQNPRHKITKRGQNVTFRCDPISEHNRLYWYRQTLGQGPEFLTYFQNEAQLEKSRLLSDRFSAERPKGSFSTLEIQRTEQGDSAMYLCASSPPGGNEQYFGPGTRLTVT.

The genes are TRBV28 and TRBJ2-7; 7 nucleotides align to TRBD2. This CDR3 spans 15 amino acids. Germline V gene data show CDR1 as MDHEN and CDR2 as SYDVKM. The V gene end was trimmed by 4 bases and the J gene end by 1 base; junction bases not matched to a gene: 7. As DNA, the CDR3 is TGTGCCAGCAGTTGGGGGGGTGCCGGTTCCTACGAGCAGTACTTC. As protein: CASSWGGAGSYEQYF.

This clone has just one count. V and J are TRBV6-1 and TRBJ1-3, with D unresolved. CDR3 size: 13 residues. Trimming pared 6 bases from V and 8 bases from J, leaving 14 bases between. Germline V gene data show CDR1 as MNHNS and CDR2 as SASEGT. CDR3 bases: TGTGCCAGCAGACGGGCAGCGGAAGACACCATATATTTT. Protein product: CASRRAAEDTIYF.

This chain uses TRBV7-9 with TRBJ1-5, with D possibly TRBD1 on 5 matching bases. This CDR3 comprises 15 residues. V gave up 4 bases and J gave up 4 bases, with 14 bases separating them. Germline CDR1 SEHNR, CDR2 FQNEAQ (reference sequence). The CDR3: CASSSAGLKNQPQHF. CDR3 sequence (DNA): TGTGCCAGCAGCTCCGCGGGACTGAAAAATCAGCCCCAGCATTTT.

The chain links TRBV7-3 to TRBJ2-6; D unresolved. V was trimmed by 3 bases and J by 0 bases, leaving 6 bases between them. CDR3 length: 15 residues. Looked up from germline, CDR1 is SGHTA and CDR2 is FQGTGA. Here the CDR3 DNA reads TGTGCCAGCAGCTTGGGTAGCTCTGGGGCCAACGTCCTGACTTTC. This encodes CASSLGSSGANVLTF. The variable domain in full, with the rest retrieved from reference TRBV7-3 and TRBJ2-6, is GAGVSQTPSNKVTEKGKYVELRCDPISGHTALYWYRQSLGQGPEFLIYFQGTGAADDSGLPNDRFFAVRPEGSVSTLKIQRTERGDSAVYLCASSLGSSGANVLTFGAGSRLTVL.

The rearrangement joins TRBV6-5 to TRBJ2-1, with D possibly matching TRBD1 (6 bases). The CDR3 has 15 residues. CDR1 and CDR2 from the germline V gene are MNHEY and SVGAGI. V lost 5 bases and J lost 7, with 18 bases in between. CDR3 residues: CASSPRYDRPNEQFF. For the CDR3, the DNA is TGTGCCAGCAGTCCAAGATACGACAGGCCGAATGAGCAGTTCTTC.

V gene TRBV27 combines with J gene TRBJ1-5; perhaps TRBD1 as D (6 bases). V was trimmed by 8 bases and J by 2 bases, leaving 13 bases between them. This CDR3 contains 14 residues. Germline lookup yields CDR1 MNHEY and CDR2 SMNVEV (reference sequence). DNA for the CDR3: TGTGCCAGCCGGGCCTACAGGGGCAATCAGCCCCAGCATTTT. Translation: CASRAYRGNQPQHF.

This clone was detected a few times. Here the CDR3 reads CAWNWEASGYTF. CDR3 in DNA: TGTGCCTGGAACTGGGAGGCATCCGGCTACACCTTC. This chain connects TRBV30 to TRBJ1-2, with D hard to call. V dropped 4 bases and J dropped 8 bases, with 14 bases sitting between them. The V gene's germline CDR1 is GTSNPN and CDR2 SVGIG (reference sequence). The CDR3 extends over 12 amino acids. The complete variable domain, with remaining parts taken from reference TRBV30 and TRBJ1-2, reads SQTIHQWPATLVQPVGSPLSLECTVEGTSNPNLYWYRQAAGRGLQLLFYSVGIGQISSEVPQNLSASRPQDRQFILSSKKLLLSDSGFYLCAWNWEASGYTFGSGTRLTVV.

This clone was seen more than once but under ten times. The V gene is TRBV5-1, the J gene TRBJ2-1, with TRBD2 matching over 7 bases. The CDR3 length is 15 residues. The germline V gene encodes CDR1 SGHRS and CDR2 YFSETQ. Trimming at V came to 2 bases and at J to 6 bases, leaving 8 bases not matched to a gene. In DNA form, the CDR3 reads TGCGCCAGCAGCTTAAAACTAGCGCCCACCAATGAGCAGTTCTTC. Translation: CASSLKLAPTNEQFF.

The chain is built from TRBV11-2 and TRBJ2-1, with D perhaps TRBD2 (6 bases). Germline CDR1 reads SGHAT; CDR2 reads FQNNGV. The V and J ends lost 3 bases and 2 bases respectively, with 11 bases between them. The CDR3 length is 15 residues. The chain's CDR3 is CASSFDSGAYNEQFF. CDR3 nucleotides: TGTGCCAGCAGCTTCGATAGCGGAGCCTACAATGAGCAGTTCTTC.

The chain couples TRBV7-2 to TRBJ2-7; 12 bases line up with TRBD1. Germline V gene data show CDR1 as SGHTA and CDR2 as FQGNSA. This CDR3 spans 15 amino acids. With V trimmed by 5 bases and J by 7 bases, 9 bases remained unmatched. In DNA form, the CDR3 reads TGTGCCAGCAGCAAAATTCTGGGACAGGGGGCAGAGCAGTACTTC. Translating it yields CASSKILGQGAEQYF.

The rearrangement joins TRBV29-1 to TRBJ1-1; D possibly corresponds to TRBD1 (6 bases). CDR1 and CDR2 (germline): SQVTM, ANQGSEA. The CDR3 is made up of 14 amino acids. V shed 4 bases and J shed 2 bases, with 14 bases lying between them. The DNA of the CDR3 is TGCAGCGTTGTCAGTCACAGGGAAAACACTGAAGCTTTCTTT. It specifies CSVVSHRENTEAFF.

This chain joins TRBV7-2 and TRBJ2-1, with 7 nucleotides matching TRBD2. The CDR3 totals 15 residues. V gave up 2 bases and J gave up 7 bases; unmatched junction bases: 8. The germline CDR1 and CDR2 sequences are SGHTA and FQGNSA. CDR3 sequence (DNA): TGTGCCAGCAGCTTATACTTAGCGGGCAGAAATGAGCAGTTCTTC. Translated: CASSLYLAGRNEQFF.

This clone appeared a single time. V usage is TRBV2 and J usage is TRBJ2-3; D unresolved. Trimming pared 2 bases from V and 6 bases from J, leaving 9 bases between. Germline values: CDR1 SNHLY, CDR2 FYNNEI. CDR3 length equals 13 residues. The CDR3 DNA follows: TGTGCCAGCAGTGAAACCCTTATGGATACGCAGTATTTT. It translates to CASSETLMDTQYF.

This clone was picked up a small number of times. This chain connects TRBV27 to TRBJ2-7, with 14 bases that match TRBD2. The CDR3 is 19 amino acids. Germline CDR1 reads MNHEY; CDR2 reads SMNVEV (reference sequence). After removal of 5 bases from V and 3 bases from J, the junction contained 15 bases not matched to a gene. Written as DNA, the CDR3 is TGTGCCAGCAGTCCATCCGGGACTAGCGGGAGAGGCCGTTACTACGAGCAGTACTTC. Translating it yields CASSPSGTSGRGRYYEQYF.

The chain uses TRBV19 and TRBJ2-3; weak D call: TRBD2 (5 bases). Looked up from germline, CDR1 is LNHDA and CDR2 is SQIVND (reference sequence). CDR3 length equals 15 residues. Trimming cost V 8 bases and J 0 bases, with 15 bases left between them. The CDR3 sequence: CASGRVDPSTDTQYF. CDR3 DNA sequence: TGTGCCAGTGGGAGAGTGGATCCTAGCACAGATACGCAGTATTTT.

The genes are TRBV7-9 and TRBJ2-3, with 10 bases lining up with TRBD2. Germline V lookup: CDR1 SEHNR, CDR2 FQNEAQ (reference sequence). The CDR3 runs 16 residues. V dropped 4 bases and J dropped 2; count of bases not matched to a gene: 6. The CDR3 here is CASSSGLAEPTDTQYF. CDR3 sequence (DNA): TGTGCCAGCAGCTCCGGACTAGCGGAGCCCACAGATACGCAGTATTTT.

This chain connects TRBV6-5 to TRBJ1-5; the match to TRBD1 covers 8 bases. Losses at the gene ends were 6 bases for V and 5 bases for J; bases not matched to a gene: 6. Germline CDR1 MNHEY, CDR2 SVGAGI. The CDR3 is made up of 14 amino acids. The CDR3 DNA reads as TGTGCCAGCAGAGACAGGGGAGAGGATCAGCCCCAGCATTTT. Encoded protein: CASRDRGEDQPQHF.